This T cell receptor beta chain comes out of a study of cytomegalovirus exposure and HLA in healthy donors. At the level of the study: Most genotyped donors, 65% to 85% of 300 to 400, had Caucasian-associated genetic ancestry. Study outcomes and limitations: Earlier analysis found most TCR beta V segments productive about 90% or about 30% of the time. Across donors, sequencing depth was assumed by presence/absence analyses to be roughly uniform.

V dropped 4 bases and J dropped 6 bases, with 15 bases sitting between them. CDR3 size: 15 residues. The V gene's germline CDR1 is MNHEY and CDR2 SVGAGI. The study ran its PCR with 60 Vbeta and 13 Jbeta primers. Some clones are missing from TCRdb's copy, which holds only in-frame ones; the method was immunoSEQ multiplex PCR. The sample includes some 190,000 clones, more than 70% of them seen just once. A remark on this clone: Its matching antigen is unknown.

Material for sequencing was PBMCs. The rearrangement uses TRBV6-5 and TRBJ1-4, with D perhaps TRBD1 (5 bases). The sequence was obtained from a young man in good health and CMV-seropositive. CDR3 sequence reads: CASSSRGSTDEKLFF. CDR3 sequence (DNA): TGTGCCAGCAGTTCAAGGGGAAGTACGGATGAAAAACTGTTTTTT.